The 2 T cell receptor beta chains in this list originate from one sample, sequenced in a study of early T cells in non-severe SARS-CoV-2 infection (dated by TCRdb to the early 2020s). Libraries were prepared through 5' RACE. The sample was run on a NextSeq 500. TCRdb cleaned the public reads at Q25 with fastp, built clones with MiXCR and kept in-frame beta chains. CDR3 protein duplicates are merged, each entry listing the most common genes and DNA. Here the sample has 65,000 to 90,000 distinct CDR3 sequences; around 12% occur a single time. Together, the top ten hold about 6% of the sample. Sequencing used whole blood. All receptors come from an adult who was a healthcare worker with PCR-confirmed SARS-CoV-2 infection or an uninfected control (not recorded which).

The gene calls are TRBV2 and TRBJ2-1; 7 bases fit TRBD2. V lost 6 bases to trimming and J lost 4 bases; unmatched junction nucleotides: 6. Per germline, CDR1 SNHLY and CDR2 FYNNEI. The CDR3 has 14 residues. CDR3 protein: CASSLLAVYNEQFF. In nucleotides, the CDR3 is TGTGCCAGCAGCCTCCTAGCGGTTTACAATGAGCAGTTCTTC.

V usage is TRBV6-1 and J usage is TRBJ2-4; 7 bases match TRBD2. Trimming cost V 4 bases and J 0 bases; bases outside gene matches: 6. Germline-derived CDR1 and CDR2 are MNHNS and SASEGT. CDR3 length: 16 residues. The CDR3 DNA sequence: TGTGCCAGCAGTGTTTCGAGCGGGGTAGCCAAAAACATTCAGTACTTC. This codes for CASSVSSGVAKNIQYF.